This T cell receptor beta chain was captured in a study of T cell repertoires in cytomegalovirus infection. TCRdb used MiXCR to reprocess the reads, holding one entry per CDR3 protein. The sample has roughly 230,000 distinct CDR3 sequences, about 20% seen once. This clonotype was seen more than once but under ten times. The specimen sequenced was CD8+ T cells from PBMCs. This receptor was taken from a human donor in good health (CMV status not recorded). Some clones in this sample may be carry-over from other donors' samples.

DNA for the CDR3: TGTGCCAGCAGCTTACGACCGGGAAGGTTTTCCGGAAAACTGTTTTTT. Encoded protein: CASSLRPGRFSGKLFF. The chain joins TRBV7-2 to TRBJ1-4; D call uncertain. The length of the CDR3 is 16 residues. Germline assignment: CDR1 SGHTA and CDR2 FQGNSA. Trimming took off 2 bases at V and 10 bases at J, with 20 bases between the two ends.